The T cell receptor (beta chain) described here comes from a study of cytomegalovirus exposure and HLA in healthy donors. Overall study: The roughly 110 validation repertoires were reported in a later analysis to have been generated on the same platform as the 666 first-cohort repertoires.

Comments on this clone: Antigen specificity is unknown.

The V end was cut by 6 bases, the J end by 2 bases, with 11 bases between. The germline V gene encodes CDR1 MNHNY and CDR2 SVGAGI (reference sequence). The CDR3 consists of 14 residues. Study results and limitations: Cytomegalovirus association was assigned to about 150 TCR beta chains.

TCRdb's copy holds only in-frame clones and misses some; the assay was immunoSEQ multiplex PCR. The sample has tens of thousands of clones; approximately 94% are singletons. This TCR was sampled from a young man in good health and CMV-seropositive. Sequenced sample: PBMCs. This chain links TRBV6-6 with TRBJ1-3; D is uncertain. The CDR3 sequence is CASSGSYAGNTIYF. The DNA for the CDR3 is TGTGCCAGCAGCGGGTCTTACGCTGGAAACACCATATATTTT.